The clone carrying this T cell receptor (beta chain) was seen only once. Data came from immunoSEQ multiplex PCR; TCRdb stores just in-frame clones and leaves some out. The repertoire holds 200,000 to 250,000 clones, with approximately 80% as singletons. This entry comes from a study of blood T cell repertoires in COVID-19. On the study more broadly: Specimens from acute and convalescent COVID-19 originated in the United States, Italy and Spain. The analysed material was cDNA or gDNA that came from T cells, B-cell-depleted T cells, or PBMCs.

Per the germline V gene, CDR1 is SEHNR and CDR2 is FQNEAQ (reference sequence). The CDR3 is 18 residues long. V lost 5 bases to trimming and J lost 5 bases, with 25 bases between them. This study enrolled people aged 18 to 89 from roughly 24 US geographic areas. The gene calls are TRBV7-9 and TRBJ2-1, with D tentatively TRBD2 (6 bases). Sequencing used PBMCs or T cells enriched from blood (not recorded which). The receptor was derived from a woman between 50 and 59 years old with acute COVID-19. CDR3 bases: TGTGCCAGCAGCCCATCCGGCGGGGTTGGGAGGAGGAACAATGAGCAGTTCTTC. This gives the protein CASSPSGGVGRRNNEQFF.